This T cell receptor beta chain was sequenced during a study of blood T cell repertoires in COVID-19. Study summary: COVID-19 samples, acute and convalescent, were from the United States, Italy and Spain.

CDR1 is KGHSH, CDR2 LQKENI, per germline. The CDR3 covers 16 residues. V trimming: 6 bases; J trimming: 0 bases; junction bases outside the gene matches: 3. Original processing methods: Amplification of reference gene primers provided the estimated nucleated cell counts. Measured with immunoSEQ multiplex PCR; TCRdb has only the in-frame clones, and not every one. Clone size and V and J calls were adopted from that table, with D and trimming inferred from the DNA. The sample shows around 98,000 clones, about four fifths of them seen only once. This clone was counted once. The genes are TRBV18 and TRBJ2-3, with 13 bases aligning to TRBD2. Sequences were obtained from peripheral blood. This receptor was taken from a woman aged 60-70 years with acute or convalescent COVID-19. CDR3 sequence reads: CASSSGLAGSTDTQYF. CDR3 DNA sequence: TGTGCCAGCTCGTCGGGACTAGCGGGGAGCACAGATACGCAGTATTTT.